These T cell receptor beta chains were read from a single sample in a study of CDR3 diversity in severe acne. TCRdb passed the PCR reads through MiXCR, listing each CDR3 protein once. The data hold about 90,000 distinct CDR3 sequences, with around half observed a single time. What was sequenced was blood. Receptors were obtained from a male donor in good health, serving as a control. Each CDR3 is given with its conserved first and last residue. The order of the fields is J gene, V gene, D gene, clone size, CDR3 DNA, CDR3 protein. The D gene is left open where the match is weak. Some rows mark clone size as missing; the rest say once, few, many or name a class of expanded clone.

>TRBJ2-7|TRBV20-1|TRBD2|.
TGCAGTGCTAGCCCCGCGGGAGGCCCCTACGAGCAGTACTTC
CSASPAGGPYEQYF
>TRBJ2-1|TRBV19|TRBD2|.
TGTGCCAGTAGACTAGCGGGAGACTACAATGAGCAGTTCTTC
CASRLAGDYNEQFF
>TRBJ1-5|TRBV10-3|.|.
TGTGCCATCAGTGAAGGAACCCCCCCCCTCCAGCATTTT
CAISEGTPPLQHF
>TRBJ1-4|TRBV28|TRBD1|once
TGTGCCAGCAGTTTGACAGGGTGGGCAACTAATGGAAAACTGTTTTTT
CASSLTGWATNGKLFF
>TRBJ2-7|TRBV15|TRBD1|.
TGTGCCACCAGCAGTAGGGGGCACTACGAGCAGTACTTC
CATSSRGHYEQYF
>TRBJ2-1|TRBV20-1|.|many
TGCAGTGCTAGAGATTACAGGGTAGCCTACAATGAGCAGTTCTTC
CSARDYRVAYNEQFF
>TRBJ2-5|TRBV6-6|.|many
TGTGCCAGCAGTTACTCGAGGGTGGAGACCCAGTACTTC
CASSYSRVETQYF
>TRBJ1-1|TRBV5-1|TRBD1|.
TGCGCCAGCAGCTTGACCGGGACAGGCCAAGCTTTCTTT
CASSLTGTGQAFF
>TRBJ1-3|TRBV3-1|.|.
TGTGCCAGCAGCCAAGAACCGACCACGGGGGGAGCTGGAAACACCATATATTTT
CASSQEPTTGGAGNTIYF
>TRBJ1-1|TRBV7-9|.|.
TGTGCCAGCAGCAAGGCCCCTGAAGCTTTCTTT
CASSKAPEAFF
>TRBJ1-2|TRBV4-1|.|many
TGCGCCAGCAGCCAAGGATTTGTACATGGCTACACCTTC
CASSQGFVHGYTF
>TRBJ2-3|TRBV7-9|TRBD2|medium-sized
TGTGCCAGCAGCTTAGTGACTAGCGGTTACACAGATACGCAGTATTTT
CASSLVTSGYTDTQYF
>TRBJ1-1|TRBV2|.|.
TGTGCCAGCCAAGGGGGTCTTGGAGGAGGTGAAGCTTTCTTT
CASQGGLGGGEAFF
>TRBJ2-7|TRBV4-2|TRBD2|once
TGTGCCAGCAGCCAAGATGGAGGCGGGGGGGCCTCCTACGAGCAGTACTTC
CASSQDGGGGASYEQYF
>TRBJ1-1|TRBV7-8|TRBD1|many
TGTGCCAGCGAGGCAGGGGGAAACACTGAAGCTTTCTTT
CASEAGGNTEAFF
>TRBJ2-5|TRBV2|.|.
.
CASRTVGPSPLHFGNGTQYF
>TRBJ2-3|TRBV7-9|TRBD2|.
TGTGCCAGCAGCTTAGCGGGACTAGCGGCCAACACAGATACGCAGTATTTT
CASSLAGLAANTDTQYF
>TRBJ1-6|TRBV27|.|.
TGTGCCAGCAGTTTAAAGGTGCAGGGACCCTATAATTCACCCCTCCACTTT
CASSLKVQGPYNSPLHF
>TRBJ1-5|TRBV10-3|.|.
TGTGCCATCAGAGAAGATCAGCCCCAGCATTTT
CAIREDQPQHF
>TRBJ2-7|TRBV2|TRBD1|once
TGTGCCAGCAGAGCAGACAGGGGCTCCTACTACGAGCAGTACTTC
CASRADRGSYYEQYF
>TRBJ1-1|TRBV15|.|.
TGTGCCACCAGCAGATACAGGGAGACTGAAGCTTTCTTT
CATSRYRETEAFF